Each of the 5 T cell receptor beta chains below was sequenced from the same sample in a study of PD-1 blockade in classical Hodgkin lymphoma. Sequencing was performed with immunoSEQ multiplex PCR; in TCRdb, only in-frame clones are kept and a portion is missing. This table has more than 35,000 clones, less than 85% appearing once. Every patient had relapsed following autologous stem cell transplantation, and cohorts differed in brentuximab vedotin exposure. The sequenced sample was peripheral blood mononuclear cells (PBMCs), obtained before the second cycle of nivolumab. These receptors were obtained from a human donor with classical Hodgkin lymphoma.

The chain couples TRBV6-6 to TRBJ1-6; D possibly corresponds to TRBD1 (6 bases). V lost 2 bases to trimming and J lost 7 bases, with 9 bases between them. CDR1 MNHNY and CDR2 SVGAGI come from the germline V gene (reference sequence). This CDR3 is 14 amino acids long. CDR3 coding DNA: TGTGCCAGCAGTTACGGCGGGACAAATTCACCCCTCCACTTT. Amino acid sequence: CASSYGGTNSPLHF.

This clone is labeled as medium-sized (0.01 to 0.1%). The V and J genes are TRBV29-1 and TRBJ2-3; unclear D gene. The CDR3 sequence is 14 residues long. V lost 0 bases and J 2 bases, leaving 9 bases between the germline ends. In germline, CDR1 is SQVTM, CDR2 ANQGSEA. This CDR3 reads CSVEDLGNTDTQYF. DNA of the CDR3: TGCAGCGTTGAAGATCTAGGGAACACAGATACGCAGTATTTT.

The gene calls are TRBV6-6 and TRBJ2-7; no clear D gene. CDR1 MNHNY and CDR2 SVGAGI come from the germline V gene (reference sequence). This CDR3 region has 14 residues. The germline V and J ends were trimmed by 0 bases and 0 bases, with 6 bases remaining between them. The CDR3 sequence is CASSYSPISYEQYF. The CDR3 DNA follows: TGTGCCAGCAGTTACTCTCCCATCTCCTACGAGCAGTACTTC.

The chain recombines TRBV6-5 with TRBJ2-3; D is uncertain. Germline V gene sequence: CDR1 MNHEY, CDR2 SVGAGI. This CDR3 comprises 14 residues. Trimming removed 2 bases from V and 2 bases from J, with 8 bases in between. CDR3: CASSYSHITDTQYF. The CDR3 nucleotides read TGTGCCAGCAGTTACAGTCACATCACAGATACGCAGTATTTT.

Only a few counts were recorded for this clone. The rearrangement uses TRBV19 and TRBJ1-6, with TRBD1 matching over 8 bases. From germline, CDR1 is LNHDA and CDR2 SQIVND (reference sequence). J lost 1 base, V lost 6 bases, and 5 bases had no gene match. The CDR3 is 16 amino acids. The CDR3 DNA reads as TGTGCCAGTAGCCCAGACAGGGGTTCCTATAATTCACCCCTCCACTTT. Protein: CASSPDRGSYNSPLHF.